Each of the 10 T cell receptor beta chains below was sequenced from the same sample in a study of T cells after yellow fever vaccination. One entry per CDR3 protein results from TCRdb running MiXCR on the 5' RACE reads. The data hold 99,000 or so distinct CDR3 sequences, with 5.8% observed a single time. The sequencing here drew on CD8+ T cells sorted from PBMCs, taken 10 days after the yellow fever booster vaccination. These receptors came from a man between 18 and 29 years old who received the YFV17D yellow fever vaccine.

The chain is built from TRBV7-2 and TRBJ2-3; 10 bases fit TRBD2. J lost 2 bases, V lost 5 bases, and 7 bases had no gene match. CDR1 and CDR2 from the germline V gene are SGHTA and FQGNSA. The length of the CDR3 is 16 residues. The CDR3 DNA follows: TGTGCCAGCAGCGGTCTCCTAGCGGGGGACACAGATACGCAGTATTTT. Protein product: CASSGLLAGDTDTQYF.

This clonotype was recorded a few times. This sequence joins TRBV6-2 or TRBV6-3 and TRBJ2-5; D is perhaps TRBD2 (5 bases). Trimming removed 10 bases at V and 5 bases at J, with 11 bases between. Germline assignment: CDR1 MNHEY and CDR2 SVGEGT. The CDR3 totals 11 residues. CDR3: CATEDGETQYF. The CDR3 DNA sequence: TGTGCCACGGAGGATGGGGAGACCCAGTACTTC.

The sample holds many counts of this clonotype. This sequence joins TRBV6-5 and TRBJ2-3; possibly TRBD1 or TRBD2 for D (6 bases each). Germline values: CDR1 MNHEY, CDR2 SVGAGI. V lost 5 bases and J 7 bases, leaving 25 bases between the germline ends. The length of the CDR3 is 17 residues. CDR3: CASSTGDGGPRGNTQYF. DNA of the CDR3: TGTGCCAGCAGTACGGGGGACGGGGGCCCTAGGGGGAATACGCAGTATTTT.

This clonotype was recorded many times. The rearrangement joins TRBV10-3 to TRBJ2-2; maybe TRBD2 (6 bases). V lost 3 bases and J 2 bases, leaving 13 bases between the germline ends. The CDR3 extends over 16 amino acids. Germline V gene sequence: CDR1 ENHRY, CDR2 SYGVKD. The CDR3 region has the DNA TGTGCCATCAGTGAACACGGGACTCTAAACACCGGGGAGCTGTTTTTT. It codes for CAISEHGTLNTGELFF.

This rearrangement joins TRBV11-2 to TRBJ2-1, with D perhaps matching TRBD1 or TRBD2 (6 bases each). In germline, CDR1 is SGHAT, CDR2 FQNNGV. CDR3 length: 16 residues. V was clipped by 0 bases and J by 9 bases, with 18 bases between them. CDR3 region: CASSLDSGQGRGEQFF. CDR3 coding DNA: TGTGCCAGCAGCTTAGATTCAGGGCAGGGGCGGGGTGAGCAGTTCTTC.

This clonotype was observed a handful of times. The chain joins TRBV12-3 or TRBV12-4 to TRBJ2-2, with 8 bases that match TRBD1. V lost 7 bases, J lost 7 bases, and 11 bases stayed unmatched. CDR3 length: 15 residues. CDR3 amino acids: CASNPGTGFDGELFF. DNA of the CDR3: TGTGCCAGCAATCCCGGGACAGGATTTGACGGGGAGCTGTTTTTT.

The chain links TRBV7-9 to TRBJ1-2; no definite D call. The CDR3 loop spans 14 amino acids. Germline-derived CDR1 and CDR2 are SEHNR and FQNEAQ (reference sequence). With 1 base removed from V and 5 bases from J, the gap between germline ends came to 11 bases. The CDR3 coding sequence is TGTGCCAGCAGCTTAGTGGGGAGCTGGTATGGCTACACCTTC. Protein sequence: CASSLVGSWYGYTF.

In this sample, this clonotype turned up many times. The CDR3 sequence is CASSQYPALIFDTQYF. The CDR3, as DNA: TGCGCCAGCAGCCAATATCCGGCCTTAATCTTCGATACGCAGTATTTT. The rearrangement links TRBV4-1 to TRBJ2-3; D ambiguous. CDR1 and CDR2 from the germline V gene are MGHRA and YSYEKL. Trimming removed 2 bases at V and 6 bases at J, with 18 bases between. The CDR3 is made up of 16 amino acids.

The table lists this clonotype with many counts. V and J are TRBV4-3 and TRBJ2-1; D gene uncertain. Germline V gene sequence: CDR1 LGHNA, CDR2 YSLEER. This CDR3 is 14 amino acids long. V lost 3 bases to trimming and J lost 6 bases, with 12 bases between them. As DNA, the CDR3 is TGCGCCAGCAGCCAGGGAACAGTTTTCAATGAGCAGTTCTTC. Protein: CASSQGTVFNEQFF.

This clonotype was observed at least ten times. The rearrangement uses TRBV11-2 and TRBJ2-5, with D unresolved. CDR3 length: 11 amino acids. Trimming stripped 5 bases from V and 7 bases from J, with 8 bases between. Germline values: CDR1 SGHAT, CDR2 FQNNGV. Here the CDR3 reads CASSTVGTQYF. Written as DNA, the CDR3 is TGTGCCAGCAGCACAGTGGGGACCCAGTACTTC.